One sample yielded the 27 T cell receptor beta chains listed below, sequenced in a study of identical twins' blood T cells. One entry per CDR3 protein, called by TCRdb with MiXCR from the 5' RACE reads. The sample carries 300,000 to 400,000 distinct CDR3 sequences, about 28% recorded once. Sequencing was carried out using PBMCs. The receptors come from a woman aged 18 to 55 in good health.

As to this clonotype: Sequence at one end of the junction differs from germline and may be a read error. The chain links TRBV29-1 to TRBJ1-1, with unresolved D. The germline V gene encodes CDR1 SQVTM and CDR2 ANQGSEA. CDR3 length: 13 amino acids. The CDR3 DNA is TGCAGCGTTGAAGGACACCTGAACACTGGAGCTTTCTTT. Its translation is CSVEGHLNTGAFF.

This clonotype turned up a few times. The rearrangement joins TRBV12-3 or TRBV12-4 to TRBJ1-2; TRBD1 might be the D (6 bases). Between the trimmed V and J ends, which lost 6 bases and 6 bases, there was a span of 17 bases. The CDR3 is 14 residues long. CDR3 region: CASSPTGTRDGYTF. Here the CDR3 DNA reads TGTGCCAGCAGCCCTACCGGGACACGGGATGGCTACACCTTC.

This clonotype was recorded many times. The V gene is TRBV12-3 or TRBV12-4, the J gene TRBJ1-1; D gene ambiguous. The CDR3 is made up of 12 amino acids. V lost 6 bases and J lost 1, with 6 bases in between. The CDR3: CASRPENTEAFF. The CDR3, as DNA: TGTGCCAGCAGACCAGAGAACACTGAAGCTTTCTTT.

The rearrangement uses TRBV6-5 and TRBJ1-3; D not certain. The CDR3 covers 13 residues. Trimming cost V 8 bases and J 0 bases, with 8 bases left between them. Germline loops: CDR1 MNHEY, CDR2 SVGAGI. The CDR3 DNA sequence: TGTGCCAGCTGGGGTTTCTCTGGAAACACCATATATTTT. Residues: CASWGFSGNTIYF.

A few counts support this clonotype. The rearrangement links TRBV27 to TRBJ1-5; 7 nucleotides line up with TRBD1. Germline CDR1 and CDR2: MNHEY and SMNVEV (reference sequence). Trimming took 4 bases from V and 7 from J; bases not matched to a gene: 7. The CDR3 consists of 14 residues. The CDR3 loop reads CASSSYTGDQPQHF. Written as DNA, the CDR3 is TGTGCCAGCAGTTCTTATACAGGGGACCAGCCCCAGCATTTT.

The chain employs TRBV6-5 and TRBJ1-1; D remains unclear. Trimming removed 0 bases from V and 2 bases from J, with 13 bases in between. Germline V CDR1 and CDR2: MNHEY, SVGAGI. There are 16 residues in the CDR3. CDR3 DNA: TGTGCCAGCAGTTACTCGCCGGGCGGAGGTAACACTGAAGCTTTCTTT. This codes for CASSYSPGGGNTEAFF.

The V gene is TRBV7-2, the J gene TRBJ1-2; the D is unclear. The CDR3 loop spans 13 amino acids. CDR1 is SGHTA, CDR2 FQGNSA, per germline. Deletions cut 5 bases from V and 11 bases from J, with 18 bases between. The CDR3 loop reads CASSPDGNYAYTF. CDR3 coding DNA: TGTGCCAGCAGCCCCGACGGGAACTATGCTTACACCTTC.

About this clonotype itself: Mismatch with germline at one junction end may stem from a read error. The chain employs TRBV20-1 and TRBJ1-3; a weak D match, TRBD1 (5 bases). The CDR3 extends over 14 amino acids. CDR1 is DFQATT, CDR2 SNEGSKA, per germline (reference sequence). The DNA of the CDR3 is TGCAGTGCTAGAGCCTTGACAGACGGAAACATCATATATTTT. This gives the protein CSARALTDGNIIYF.

The chain joins TRBV29-1 to TRBJ2-5; 7 positions match TRBD1. Germline-derived CDR1 and CDR2 are SQVTM and ANQGSEA. This CDR3 is built from 16 residues. V lost 2 bases and J lost 4; bases outside the gene matches: 13. The CDR3, as DNA: TGCAGCGTTGAACTTGGGACAGCTGTTTTCAGAGAGACCCAGTACTTC. Translation: CSVELGTAVFRETQYF. Supplemented by reference TRBV29-1 and TRBJ2-5, the full variable domain reads SAVISQKPSRDICQRGTSLTIQCQVDSQVTMMFWYRQQPGQSLTLIATANQGSEATYESGFVIDKFPISRPNLTFSTLTVSNMSPEDSSIYLCSVELGTAVFRETQYFGPGTRLLVL.

The table lists this clonotype with a few counts. The chain carries TRBV6-5 and TRBJ1-1; no firm D call. V was cut by 2 bases and J by 1 base, with 8 bases left in between. The CDR3 spans 14 residues. From germline, CDR1 is MNHEY and CDR2 SVGAGI. In DNA, the CDR3 is TGTGCCAGCAGTTACGGGCGGCAGAACACTGAAGCTTTCTTT. It encodes CASSYGRQNTEAFF.

The chain carries TRBV2 and TRBJ1-2, with 7 nucleotides matching TRBD1. The germline gives CDR1 SNHLY, CDR2 FYNNEI. The V and J ends lost 6 bases and 6 bases, in that order; junction bases with no gene match: 10. The CDR3 runs to 14 residues. CDR3 nucleotide sequence: TGTGCCAGCAGGGGTGACAGGGACTTGGATGGCTACACCTTC. It translates to CASRGDRDLDGYTF. The whole variable domain, remainder taken from reference TRBV2 and TRBJ1-2, is EPEVTQTPSHQVTQMGQEVILRCVPISNHLYFYWYRQILGQKVEFLVSFYNNEISEKSEIFDDQFSVERPDGSNFTLKIRSTKLEDSAMYFCASRGDRDLDGYTFGSGTRLTVV.

This clonotype was seen many times. The chain has TRBV5-4 and TRBJ2-7; D not certain. The V end lost 0 bases, the J end lost 2 bases, and 9 bases lay between the germline ends. In germline, CDR1 is SGHNT, CDR2 YYREEE (reference sequence). The CDR3 contains 14 residues. The CDR3 reads CASSLGDLAYEQYF. In DNA, the CDR3 is TGTGCCAGCAGCTTGGGAGACCTGGCCTACGAGCAGTACTTC.

Comment on this clonotype: With a much larger clone just one base away, this may be a read error. V gene TRBV11-3 combines with J gene TRBJ1-1; D is possibly TRBD1 (6 bases). The length of the CDR3 is 15 residues. Germline CDR1 SGHNT, CDR2 YENEEA. The CDR3 protein is CASGLVRGGNTEAFF. The CDR3 bases are TGTGCCAGCGGCTTAGTACGGGGGGGCAACACTGAAGCTTTCTTT.

The V and J genes are TRBV5-1 and TRBJ1-1; tentatively, D is TRBD1 (5 bases). This CDR3 is built from 12 residues. V was clipped by 0 bases and J by 11 bases, with 11 bases between them. Germline-derived CDR1 and CDR2 are SGHRS and YFSETQ. This CDR3 reads CASSLEGSSAFF. CDR3 bases: TGCGCCAGCAGCTTGGAGGGGTCGTCGGCTTTCTTT.

This clonotype was seen ten or more times. The gene calls are TRBV10-3 and TRBJ1-2; D call uncertain. V lost 6 bases and J 2 bases, leaving 7 bases between the germline ends. This CDR3 spans 12 amino acids. Germline V gene sequence: CDR1 ENHRY, CDR2 SYGVKD. In DNA, the CDR3 is TGTGCCATCAGGAAAGGGAACTATGGCTACACCTTC. It is translated as CAIRKGNYGYTF.

This chain connects TRBV27 to TRBJ1-3; D is undetermined. Germline loops: CDR1 MNHEY, CDR2 SMNVEV (reference sequence). Trimming removed 0 bases at V and 2 bases at J, with 8 bases between. The CDR3 is 15 residues long. This CDR3 reads CASSLSWGTGNTIYF. As DNA, the CDR3 is TGTGCCAGCAGTTTATCGTGGGGAACTGGAAACACCATATATTTT.

This clonotype was counted only a few times. The V gene is TRBV20-1, the J gene TRBJ1-2, with D perhaps TRBD1 (5 bases). Germline-derived CDR1 and CDR2 are DFQATT and SNEGSKA (reference sequence). The CDR3 loop spans 12 amino acids. Trimming stripped 3 bases from V and 6 bases from J, with 11 bases between. CDR3: CSARGDQDGYTF. DNA of the CDR3: TGCAGTGCTAGGGGGGATCAGGATGGCTACACCTTC.

This clonotype was picked up many times. CDR3 sequence (DNA): TGTGCCAGCAGTTTAGGGTTCACAGATACGCAGTATTTT. Translated: CASSLGFTDTQYF. The chain recombines TRBV12-3 or TRBV12-4 with TRBJ2-3; D unclear. There are 13 residues in the CDR3. V was trimmed by 1 base and J by 2 bases, leaving 4 bases between them.

This clonotype was picked up many times. J is TRBJ2-2 and V is TRBV4-1; D remains unclear. The CDR3 length is 16 residues. Germline-derived CDR1 and CDR2 are MGHRA and YSYEKL. V was clipped by 1 base and J by 5 bases, with 14 bases between them. This CDR3 is CASSQVDVFVTGELFF. DNA of the CDR3: TGCGCCAGCAGCCAAGTGGACGTTTTTGTGACCGGGGAGCTGTTTTTT.

This clonotype was found a few times. The gene calls are TRBV27 and TRBJ2-1; the D is unclear. Trimming left V 0 bases short and J 5 bases short, with 8 bases between. The CDR3 spans 14 residues. Germline V gives CDR1 MNHEY, CDR2 SMNVEV (reference sequence). DNA of the CDR3: TGTGCCAGCAGTTTATCGCTCCTCGACAATGAGCAGTTCTTC. Its translation is CASSLSLLDNEQFF.

J is TRBJ1-1 and V is TRBV20-1; a possible D gene is TRBD1 (5 bases). The CDR3 has 14 amino acids. With 3 bases removed from V and 7 bases from J, the gap between germline ends came to 18 bases. Germline loops: CDR1 DFQATT, CDR2 SNEGSKA (reference sequence). DNA for the CDR3: TGCAGTGCTAGTATCGGTTCCCAGGGACTTGAAGCTTTCTTT. Protein product: CSASIGSQGLEAFF.

This rearrangement joins TRBV13 to TRBJ1-5; 7 bases fit TRBD1. Germline V gene lookup returns CDR1 PRHDT and CDR2 FYEKMQ (reference sequence). The CDR3 is 15 residues long. The ends lost 4 bases at V and 4 bases at J; junction bases unmatched: 7. CDR3: CASSYGQERNQPQHF. DNA for the CDR3: TGTGCCAGCAGCTACGGACAGGAGCGTAATCAGCCCCAGCATTTT.

This clonotype was recorded a few times. The chain employs TRBV3-1 and TRBJ1-1; D call uncertain. V was pared by 6 bases and J by 10 bases, with 15 bases between. Germline loops: CDR1 LGHDT, CDR2 YNNKEL (reference sequence). The CDR3 has 12 amino acids. DNA for the CDR3: TGTGCCAGCAGAGCCGGACCGGGCGGAGCTTTCTTT. Translating it yields CASRAGPGGAFF. The full variable domain, completed using reference TRBV3-1 and TRBJ1-1, is DTAVSQTPKYLVTQMGNDKSIKCEQNLGHDTMYWYKQDSKKFLKIMFSYNNKELIINETVPNRFSPKSPDKAHLNLHINSLELGDSAVYFCASRAGPGGAFFGQGTRLTVV.

The chain carries TRBV11-1 and TRBJ1-1, with D uncertain. CDR1 and CDR2 from the germline V gene are SGHAT and FQDESV (reference sequence). This CDR3 region has 15 residues. V lost 7 bases, J lost 5 bases, and 20 bases lay in between. The CDR3 region is CASTRRKGEGTEAFF. As DNA, the CDR3 is TGTGCCAGCACACGACGCAAGGGAGAGGGTACTGAAGCTTTCTTT.

This clonotype was detected only once. Since a much larger clone is just one base distant, this may be a read error. The chain recombines TRBV4-1 with TRBJ1-5; D ambiguous. The germline V gene has CDR1 MGHRA and CDR2 YSYEKL. This CDR3 comprises 15 residues. The CDR3 sequence: CARSQTQGTNQPQHF. CDR3 in DNA: TGCGCCCGCAGCCAAACACAAGGAACCAATCAGCCCCAGCATTTT.

This rearrangement joins TRBV5-1 to TRBJ2-3, with 8 bases fitting TRBD2. The trim removed 6 bases at V and 0 bases at J, leaving 3 bases unmatched. CDR3 length: 14 residues. Per the germline V gene, CDR1 is SGHRS and CDR2 is YFSETQ. The CDR3 DNA follows: TGCGCCAGCAAACTAGCGGAGAGCACAGATACGCAGTATTTT. It yields the protein CASKLAESTDTQYF.

The rearrangement joins TRBV7-9 to TRBJ1-3, with D possibly being TRBD1 (6 bases). Per germline, CDR1 SEHNR and CDR2 FQNEAQ (reference sequence). This CDR3 spans 14 amino acids. V was clipped by 9 bases and J by 3 bases, with 15 bases between them. CDR3 sequence (DNA): TGTGCCAGTCAAACAGGGTTGAATGGAAACACCATATATTTT. Translating it yields CASQTGLNGNTIYF.